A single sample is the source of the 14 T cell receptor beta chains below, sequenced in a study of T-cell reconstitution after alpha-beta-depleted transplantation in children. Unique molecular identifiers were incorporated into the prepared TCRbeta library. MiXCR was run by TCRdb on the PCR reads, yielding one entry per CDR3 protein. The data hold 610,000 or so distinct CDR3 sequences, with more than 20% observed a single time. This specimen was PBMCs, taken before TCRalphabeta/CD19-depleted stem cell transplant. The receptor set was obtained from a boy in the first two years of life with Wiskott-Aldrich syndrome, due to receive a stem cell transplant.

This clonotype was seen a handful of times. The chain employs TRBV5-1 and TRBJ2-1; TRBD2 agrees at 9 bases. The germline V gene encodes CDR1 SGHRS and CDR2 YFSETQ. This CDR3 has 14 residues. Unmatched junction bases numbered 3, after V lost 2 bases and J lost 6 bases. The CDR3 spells CASSLGGRANEQFF. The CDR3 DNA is TGCGCCAGCAGCTTAGGCGGGAGGGCCAATGAGCAGTTCTTC.

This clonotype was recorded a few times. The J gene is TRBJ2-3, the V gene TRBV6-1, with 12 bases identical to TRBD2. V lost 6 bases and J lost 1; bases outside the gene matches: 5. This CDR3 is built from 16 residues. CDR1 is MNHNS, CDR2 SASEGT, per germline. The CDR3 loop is CASSPRTSGGTDTQYF. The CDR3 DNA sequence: TGTGCCAGCAGCCCCCGGACTAGCGGGGGCACAGATACGCAGTATTTT.

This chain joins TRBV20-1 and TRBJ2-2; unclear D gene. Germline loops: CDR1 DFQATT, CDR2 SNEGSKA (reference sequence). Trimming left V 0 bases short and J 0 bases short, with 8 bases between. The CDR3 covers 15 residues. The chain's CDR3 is CSARERRANTGELFF. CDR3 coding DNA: TGCAGTGCTAGAGAACGAAGGGCGAACACCGGGGAGCTGTTTTTT.

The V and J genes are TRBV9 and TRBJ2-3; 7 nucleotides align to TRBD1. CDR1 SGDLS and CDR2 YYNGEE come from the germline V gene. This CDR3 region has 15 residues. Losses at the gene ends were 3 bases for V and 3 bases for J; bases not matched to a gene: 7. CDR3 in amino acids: CASSAEQGRTDTQYF. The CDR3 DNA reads TGTGCCAGCAGCGCCGAACAGGGGCGGACAGATACGCAGTATTTT.

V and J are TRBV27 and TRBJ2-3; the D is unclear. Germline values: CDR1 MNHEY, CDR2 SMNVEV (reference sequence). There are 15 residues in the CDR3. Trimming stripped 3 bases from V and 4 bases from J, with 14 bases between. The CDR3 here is CASSFRYSLPDTQYF. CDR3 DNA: TGTGCCAGCAGTTTTAGGTACTCACTTCCAGATACGCAGTATTTT.

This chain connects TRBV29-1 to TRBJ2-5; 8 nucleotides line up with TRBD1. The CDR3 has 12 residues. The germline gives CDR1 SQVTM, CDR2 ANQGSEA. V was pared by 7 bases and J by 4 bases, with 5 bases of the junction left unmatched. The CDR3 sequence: CSALQGGETQYF. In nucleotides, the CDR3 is TGCAGCGCTCTACAGGGGGGAGAGACCCAGTACTTC.

The CDR3 loop reads CASSSIRTAGNSPLHF. CDR3 nucleotides: TGTGCCAGCAGTTCCATTAGGACGGCGGGGAATTCACCCCTCCACTTT. The V call is TRBV28, the J call TRBJ1-6; D uncertain. The CDR3 extends over 16 amino acids. Trimming removed 4 bases at V and 7 bases at J, with 17 bases between. CDR1 MDHEN and CDR2 SYDVKM come from the germline V gene.

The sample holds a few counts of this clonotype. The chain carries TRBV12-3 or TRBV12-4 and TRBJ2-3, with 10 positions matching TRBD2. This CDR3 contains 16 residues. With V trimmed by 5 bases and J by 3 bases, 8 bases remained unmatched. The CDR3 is CASSPTPTSGTDTQYF. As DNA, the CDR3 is TGTGCCAGCAGTCCTACCCCGACTAGCGGGACAGATACGCAGTATTTT.

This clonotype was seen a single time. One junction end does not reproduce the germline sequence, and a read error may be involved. As DNA, the CDR3 is TGTGCCTGGAGTGTGTTCCCATCTTACTCTGGGGCCAACGGCCTGACTTTC. Translated: CAWSVFPSYSGANGLTF. The chain carries TRBV30 and TRBJ2-6, with a weak D call TRBD1 (5 bases). This CDR3 spans 17 amino acids. The germline V gene has CDR1 GTSNPN and CDR2 SVGIG (reference sequence).

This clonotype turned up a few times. CDR3 loop: CASSSEGQLNQPQHF. The CDR3 coding sequence is TGCGCCAGCAGCTCCGAAGGACAGCTCAATCAGCCCCAGCATTTT. The genes are TRBV5-1 and TRBJ1-5, with TRBD1 as a possible D gene (6 bases). CDR3 length: 15 amino acids. Trimming shortened V by 3 bases and J by 3 bases, and 13 bases separated the two germline ends. CDR1 and CDR2 from the germline V gene are SGHRS and YFSETQ.

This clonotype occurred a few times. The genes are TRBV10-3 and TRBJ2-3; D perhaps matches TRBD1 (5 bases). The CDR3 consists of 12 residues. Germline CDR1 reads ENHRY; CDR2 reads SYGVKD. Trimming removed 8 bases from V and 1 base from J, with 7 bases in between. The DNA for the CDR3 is TGTGCCATCGGGGCGGGCACAGATACGCAGTATTTT. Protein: CAIGAGTDTQYF.

The CDR3 region is CASRVDQETQYF. CDR3 sequence (DNA): TGCGCCAGTCGGGTCGACCAAGAGACCCAGTACTTC. The rearrangement links TRBV5-1 to TRBJ2-5; D ambiguous. The CDR3 totals 12 residues. The ends were cut back, 8 bases at V and 0 bases at J, with 8 bases in the middle. Germline loops: CDR1 SGHRS, CDR2 YFSETQ. Together with reference TRBV5-1 and TRBJ2-5, the CDR3 gives the full variable domain: KAGVTQTPRYLIKTRGQQVTLSCSPISGHRSVSWYQQTPGQGLQFLFEYFSETQRNKGNFPGRFSGRQFSNSRSEMNVSTLELGDSALYLCASRVDQETQYFGPGTRLLVL.

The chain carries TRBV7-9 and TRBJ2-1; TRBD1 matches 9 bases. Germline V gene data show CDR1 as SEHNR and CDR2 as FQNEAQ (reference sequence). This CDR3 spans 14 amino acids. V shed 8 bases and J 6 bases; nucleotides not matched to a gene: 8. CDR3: CASGLGQGSNEQFF. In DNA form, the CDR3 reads TGTGCCAGCGGGTTGGGACAGGGATCCAATGAGCAGTTCTTC.

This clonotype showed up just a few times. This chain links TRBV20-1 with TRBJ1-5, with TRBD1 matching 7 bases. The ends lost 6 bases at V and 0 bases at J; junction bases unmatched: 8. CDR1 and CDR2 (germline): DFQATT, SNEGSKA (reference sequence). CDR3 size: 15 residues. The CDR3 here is CSAIAGGNSNQPQHF. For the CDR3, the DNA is TGCAGTGCGATAGCAGGGGGAAATAGCAATCAGCCCCAGCATTTT.